This T cell receptor (delta chain) was recorded in a study of delta chains in infants with herpesvirus infections. The study's findings and limits: Limitations included few samples and no matched controls for race or environment. Only the first time point after infection showed the public clonotype.

PBMC RNA was reverse transcribed using gamma-chain- and delta-chain-specific primers. TCRdb reapplied CATT to the RT-PCR reads. The table has over 1,500 delta-chain clones, around 7% seen once. This clone is medium-sized by share. The antigen is undetermined. The source is a human donor who was a Ugandan infant, either HIV-exposed or HIV-unexposed (not recorded which). The source was peripheral blood, collected at time point 1 of longitudinal follow-up.

CDR3 loop: CALGELVTSAEGRGIGTDKLIF. Written as DNA, the CDR3 is TGTGCTCTTGGGGAACTTGTGACGTCAGCCGAAGGCAGGGGGATTGGGACCGATAAACTCATCTTT. The chain combines TRDV1 with TRDJ1; 7 bases fit TRDD3. V lost 0 bases, J lost 2 bases, and 24 bases stayed unmatched. Germline CDR1 is TSWWSYY and CDR2 is QGS. CDR3 length equals 22 residues.